This T cell receptor beta chain was observed in a study of cytomegalovirus exposure and HLA in healthy donors. PCR amplification relied on 60 Vbeta primers (plus 13 Jbeta primers). The data were produced by immunoSEQ multiplex PCR, yet TCRdb's version contains in-frame clones alone and is incomplete. This table has hundreds of thousands of clones, around two thirds appearing once. Germline V lookup: CDR1 SNHLY, CDR2 FYNNEI. The CDR3 totals 13 residues. Between the trimmed V and J ends, which lost 8 bases and 7 bases, there was a span of 17 bases. The chain has TRBV2 and TRBJ1-2, with D perhaps TRBD1 (5 bases). The source material was PBMCs. This receptor was taken from a female donor in good health and CMV-seronegative. CDR3 DNA: TGTGCCAGCCTTTGGGGCAGTCAAGGTGGCTACACCTTC. Amino acid sequence: CASLWGSQGGYTF.